This TCR beta chain was recorded in a study of blood T cells in healthy people across ages. Sample-barcoded 5' priming and a J-beta primer mix drove a second PCR of 7 to 11 cycles. TCRdb independently ran MiXCR on the 5' RACE reads; one entry per CDR3 protein. Found here are 1.4 million or so distinct CDR3 sequences, approximately 43% of them singletons; the top ten hold less than 5%. This CDR3 is 15 amino acids long. CDR1 and CDR2 (germline): MNHEY, SVGAGI. J lost 5 bases, V lost 11 bases, and 13 bases had no gene match. The donors, healthy Caucasians from Russia, were aged 6 to 90. A word on this clonotype: What it binds is not known.

Study-wide findings and caveats: While age rose, TCR beta diversity per million T cells dropped in a roughly linear way. Long-lived and aged donors differed, with more naive CD4+ cells and higher diversity in the long-lived.

This receptor was taken from a woman aged 18-29 years in good health. Sequencing was carried out using blood. The J gene is TRBJ2-5, the V gene TRBV6-5; 11 nucleotides match TRBD2. This CDR3 reads CAGNPLAGGRETQYF. CDR3 DNA sequence: TGTGCCGGCAATCCTCTAGCGGGAGGTCGCGAGACCCAGTACTTC.